The 19 T cell receptor beta chains reported below all come from one sample, sequenced in a study of OX40 agonist ivuxolimab in advanced cancers. Measured with immunoSEQ multiplex PCR; TCRdb has only the in-frame clones, and not every one. In the table there are about 20,000 clones, 74% of which are singletons. The material was CD4+ or CD8+ T cells sorted from blood, obtained in a trial of the OX40 agonist ivuxolimab. All receptors come from an adult with an advanced solid tumor such as melanoma, head and neck, liver or kidney cancer.

The chain recombines TRBV5-6 with TRBJ2-3; D is tentatively TRBD1 or TRBD2 (5 bases each). This CDR3 contains 14 residues. V was pared by 4 bases and J by 1 base, with 10 bases between. Germline-derived CDR1 and CDR2 are SGHDT and YYEEEE. CDR3 loop: CASSRGEGTDTQYF. The CDR3 DNA is TGTGCCAGCAGCCGGGGCGAGGGCACAGATACGCAGTATTTT.

The V gene is TRBV28, the J gene TRBJ1-1, with D perhaps matching TRBD1 (6 bases). Germline V lookup: CDR1 MDHEN, CDR2 SYDVKM. Trimming pared 2 bases from V and 4 bases from J, leaving 26 bases between. CDR3 length: 19 amino acids. CDR3 nucleotides: TGTGCCAGCAGTTTAGGGGAGGGGGATGGCTCTAGGTGGGGCACTGAAGCTTTCTTT. It is translated as CASSLGEGDGSRWGTEAFF.

The chain couples TRBV4-3 to TRBJ2-7; TRBD1 matches 9 bases. Germline-derived CDR1 and CDR2 are LGHNA and YSLEER. This CDR3 region has 14 residues. Trimming took 4 bases from V and 4 from J; bases not matched to a gene: 5. CDR3 region: CASSLGQGKYEQYF. CDR3 bases: TGCGCCAGCAGCCTGGGACAGGGAAAGTACGAGCAGTACTTC.

The chain joins TRBV27 to TRBJ2-7; TRBD1 or TRBD2 may be the D gene (6 bases each). CDR1 is MNHEY and CDR2 is SMNVEV in the germline V gene (reference sequence). Trimming pared 2 bases from V and 4 bases from J, leaving 15 bases between. This CDR3 is 15 amino acids long. CDR3 sequence: CASSLREGGRYEQYF. The CDR3 nucleotides are TGTGCCAGCAGTTTACGCGAGGGGGGAAGGTACGAGCAGTACTTC.

The genes are TRBV4-2 and TRBJ2-1, with 7 bases fitting TRBD2. Germline assignment: CDR1 LGHNA and CDR2 YNFKEQ. V gave up 0 bases and J gave up 2 bases; unmatched junction bases: 4. The CDR3 is made up of 16 amino acids. CDR3 in amino acids: CASSQDGREAYNEQFF. The CDR3 region has the DNA TGTGCCAGCAGCCAAGATGGACGGGAGGCCTACAATGAGCAGTTCTTC.

The J gene is TRBJ2-2, the V gene TRBV7-9; 10 positions agree with TRBD1. The CDR3 sequence is 19 residues long. Germline V gene data show CDR1 as SEHNR and CDR2 as FQNEAQ (reference sequence). V lost 4 bases to trimming and J lost 1 base; unmatched junction nucleotides: 12. CDR3 DNA sequence: TGTGCCAGCAGCTCACCGGGACAGGGGAGACCCAAGAACACCGGGGAGCTGTTTTTT. Its protein product is CASSSPGQGRPKNTGELFF. The whole variable domain, remainder taken from reference TRBV7-9 and TRBJ2-2, is DTGVSQNPRHKITKRGQNVTFRCDPISEHNRLYWYRQTLGQGPEFLTYFQNEAQLEKSRLLSDRFSAERPKGSFSTLEIQRTEQGDSAMYLCASSSPGQGRPKNTGELFFGEGSRLTVL.

The rearrangement uses TRBV6-1 and TRBJ2-3; 7 bases align to TRBD2. Germline V gene lookup returns CDR1 MNHNS and CDR2 SASEGT. V trimming: 6 bases; J trimming: 2 bases; junction bases outside the gene matches: 5. The CDR3 is made up of 14 amino acids. CDR3 residues: CASRGGEHTDTQYF. DNA of the CDR3: TGTGCCAGCAGGGGGGGGGAACACACAGATACGCAGTATTTT.

This clone was observed a few times. The same CDR3 also results from other DNA sequences found in this sample. V and J are TRBV7-3 and TRBJ2-1, with D perhaps TRBD2 (5 bases). The CDR3 covers 15 residues. The germline gives CDR1 SGHTA, CDR2 FQGTGA. With 0 bases removed from V and 2 bases from J, the gap between germline ends came to 8 bases. The CDR3 sequence: CASSLTSGPYNEQFF. Written as DNA, the CDR3 is TGTGCCAGCAGCTTAACCAGCGGACCCTACAATGAGCAGTTCTTC.

The chain recombines TRBV5-6 with TRBJ2-2; no clear D gene. CDR3 length: 16 amino acids. The V and J ends lost 0 bases and 5 bases respectively, with 14 bases between them. Germline CDR1 reads SGHDT; CDR2 reads YYEEEE. The CDR3 loop is CASSLAGQDLTGELFF. CDR3 sequence (DNA): TGTGCCAGCAGCTTGGCGGGCCAGGACCTTACCGGGGAGCTGTTTTTT.

The chain is built from TRBV2 and TRBJ2-7, with TRBD2 identical over 9 bases. Germline CDR1 reads SNHLY; CDR2 reads FYNNEI. CDR3 length: 14 residues. The V gene end was trimmed by 4 bases and the J gene end by 3 bases; junction bases not matched to a gene: 4. The CDR3 DNA sequence: TGTGCCAGCAGTGGAACTAGCGGGTACTACGAGCAGTACTTC. It specifies CASSGTSGYYEQYF. Full variable domain (rest looked up from reference TRBV2 and TRBJ2-7): EPEVTQTPSHQVTQMGQEVILRCVPISNHLYFYWYRQILGQKVEFLVSFYNNEISEKSEIFDDQFSVERPDGSNFTLKIRSTKLEDSAMYFCASSGTSGYYEQYFGPGTRLTVT.

The genes are TRBV10-2 and TRBJ2-1, with 11 bases aligning to TRBD2. Germline assignment: CDR1 WSHSY and CDR2 SAAADI. The CDR3 covers 15 residues. V lost 6 bases, J lost 5 bases, and 6 bases stayed unmatched. The CDR3 here is CASREGTSGNNEQFF. CDR3 DNA sequence: TGCGCCAGCAGGGAAGGGACTAGCGGTAACAATGAGCAGTTCTTC.

The chain couples TRBV19 to TRBJ2-7; TRBD2 matches at 16 bases. The CDR3 totals 18 residues. Germline values: CDR1 LNHDA, CDR2 SQIVND (reference sequence). V shed 6 bases, J shed 3 bases, and the junction held 11 bases outside the gene matches. The DNA for the CDR3 is TGTGCCAGTAGCTATGGGACTAGCGGGAGGGGATCCTACTACGAGCAGTACTTC. Encoded protein: CASSYGTSGRGSYYEQYF.

The rearrangement uses TRBV5-8 and TRBJ1-5, with TRBD1 identical over 12 bases. The J segment lost 3 bases and the V segment lost 4 bases, leaving 11 bases of the junction unmatched. Germline V gene lookup returns CDR1 SGHTS and CDR2 YDEGEE. CDR3 length: 18 amino acids. The CDR3 sequence: CASSPGQGAVPSNQPQHF. In DNA form, the CDR3 reads TGTGCCAGCAGCCCGGGACAGGGGGCTGTCCCATCCAATCAGCCCCAGCATTTT.

The rearrangement links TRBV29-1 to TRBJ2-2, with 8 positions matching TRBD1. Per the germline V gene, CDR1 is SQVTM and CDR2 is ANQGSEA. This CDR3 region has 14 residues. V lost 8 bases to trimming and J lost 6 bases; unmatched junction nucleotides: 11. CDR3 sequence reads: CSTSGQGAPGELFF. The CDR3 nucleotides read TGCAGCACCTCGGGGCAGGGGGCTCCCGGGGAGCTGTTTTTT.

This clone is deemed medium-sized. This chain joins TRBV19 and TRBJ1-4; D not certain. Trimming pared 1 base from V and 16 bases from J, leaving 19 bases between. The CDR3 loop spans 14 amino acids. Looked up from germline, CDR1 is LNHDA and CDR2 is SQIVND (reference sequence). CDR3 coding DNA: TGTGCCAGTAGTATAGTCGTCCCTGACCCCGCGAAGTTTTTT. It yields the protein CASSIVVPDPAKFF.

This clone was seen just once. This rearrangement joins TRBV7-2 to TRBJ2-7, with D tentatively TRBD1 or TRBD2 (5 bases each). V shed 2 bases and J shed 2 bases, with 16 bases lying between them. This CDR3 is 16 amino acids long. The V gene's germline CDR1 is SGHTA and CDR2 FQGNSA. In DNA, the CDR3 is TGTGCCAGCAGCTTACGTGTTCTGGGGGACGCCTACGAGCAGTACTTC. Protein sequence: CASSLRVLGDAYEQYF.

V usage is TRBV28 and J usage is TRBJ2-3; TRBD2 is a possible D gene (6 bases). The germline V gene encodes CDR1 MDHEN and CDR2 SYDVKM. V was shortened by 3 bases and J by 6 bases, with 13 bases between the two germline ends. The CDR3 is 14 amino acids. The CDR3 sequence is CASSLGGGDDTQYF. CDR3 DNA sequence: TGTGCCAGCAGTTTGGGAGGAGGGGACGATACGCAGTATTTT. Filled out from reference TRBV28 and TRBJ2-3, the complete variable domain reads DVKVTQSSRYLVKRTGEKVFLECVQDMDHENMFWYRQDPGLGLRLIYFSYDVKMKEKGDIPEGYSVSREKKERFSLILESASTNQTSMYLCASSLGGGDDTQYFGPGTRLTVL.

The V and J genes are TRBV7-9 and TRBJ2-7; no definite D call. Trimming removed 0 bases at V and 0 bases at J, with 9 bases between. Looked up from germline, CDR1 is SEHNR and CDR2 is FQNEAQ (reference sequence). The CDR3 is made up of 15 amino acids. The CDR3 spells CASSLAGRTSYEQYF. The DNA for the CDR3 is TGTGCCAGCAGCTTAGCGGGCAGAACCTCCTACGAGCAGTACTTC.

The chain joins TRBV18 to TRBJ2-7; a possible D gene is TRBD1 (6 bases). CDR1 and CDR2 from the germline V gene are KGHSH and LQKENI. This CDR3 contains 13 residues. V lost 6 bases and J 3 bases, leaving 12 bases between the germline ends. CDR3 DNA: TGTGCCAGCTCCGCTACAGGGTTCTACGAGCAGTACTTC. It encodes CASSATGFYEQYF.